This T cell receptor (beta chain) was captured by sequencing in a study of cytomegalovirus exposure and HLA in healthy donors. This clone was detected once. The antigen is not known. In the PCR, 60 Vbeta and 13 Jbeta primers were used. The table came from immunoSEQ multiplex PCR; TCRdb's copy has only in-frame clones and leaves some out. The sample consists of 120,000 or so clones, about three quarters of them appearing once. Overall study results and limits: Trimming of TCR beta V- and J-genes showed a link, identified in a later analysis, to a missense DCLRE1C variant.

The V and J ends lost 5 bases and 2 bases respectively, with 10 bases between them. The V gene's germline CDR1 is SGHAT and CDR2 FQDESV (reference sequence). This CDR3 region has 14 residues. This receptor was identified in a woman aged 35 to 49 in good health and CMV-seronegative. The chain combines TRBV11-1 with TRBJ2-1, with D unresolved. Sequencing used PBMCs. CDR3 sequence reads: CASSPPRAYNEQFF. The CDR3 DNA reads TGTGCCAGCAGCCCACCGAGAGCCTACAATGAGCAGTTCTTC.